Below, 10 T cell receptor beta chains from the same sample are listed, as sequenced in a study of CD8 T cells in ankylosing spondylitis (dated by TCRdb to about 2017). To prepare the library, 5' RACE was applied. Data came from an Illumina HiSeq 2500. The public reads were reanalyzed by TCRdb: fastp trimming at Q25, MiXCR alignment, in-frame beta chains only. CDR3 protein sequences are deduplicated, and each keeps its most common genes and DNA. A total of 150,000 to 200,000 distinct CDR3 sequences appear in this sample, approximately 18% of them only once. 3.5% to 5% of the sample comes from the top ten. Sequencing used blood, either unsorted or a sorted T cell fraction (not recorded which). These receptor sequences come from a male donor aged 10-30 years with ankylosing spondylitis or in good health (not recorded which). Donor details come from another sample of the same person, matched by shared clones.

Ten or more counts support this clonotype. This chain connects TRBV18 to TRBJ2-3; 7 bases are shared with TRBD2. The V gene end was trimmed by 3 bases and the J gene end by 1 base; junction bases not matched to a gene: 4. The length of the CDR3 is 15 residues. Germline values: CDR1 KGHSH, CDR2 LQKENI. The CDR3 nucleotides read TGTGCCAGCTCACCCCAACGGGAGGGCACAGATACGCAGTATTTT. This codes for CASSPQREGTDTQYF.

There are many counts of this clonotype. The chain recombines TRBV10-3 with TRBJ2-3; 7 bases fit TRBD1. Germline V CDR1 and CDR2: ENHRY, SYGVKD. V was pared by 2 bases and J by 0 bases, with 5 bases of the junction left unmatched. This CDR3 spans 16 amino acids. The CDR3 sequence is CAISEPRDRSTDTQYF. CDR3 coding DNA: TGTGCCATCAGTGAGCCACGGGACAGAAGCACAGATACGCAGTATTTT.

The table lists this clonotype with many counts. The J gene is TRBJ2-3, the V gene TRBV11-2; 9 bases align to TRBD2. V shed 7 bases, J shed 0 bases, and the junction held 5 bases outside the gene matches. The CDR3 totals 15 residues. Germline CDR1 and CDR2: SGHAT and FQNNGV. The CDR3 spells CASTLAGPSTDTQYF. The CDR3 nucleotides read TGTGCCAGCACCCTAGCGGGACCGAGCACAGATACGCAGTATTTT.

The rearrangement joins TRBV12-3 or TRBV12-4 to TRBJ2-5, with 7 bases fitting TRBD1. The CDR3 totals 14 residues. V lost 7 bases to trimming and J lost 7 bases; unmatched junction nucleotides: 12. The CDR3 DNA follows: TGTGCCAGCACCACCTCGGGACAGTTTGCGACCCAGTACTTC. It specifies CASTTSGQFATQYF.

This clonotype was seen at least ten times. The V gene is TRBV7-2, the J gene TRBJ2-3, with D possibly matching TRBD1 (6 bases). V was shortened by 5 bases and J by 1 base, with 13 bases between the two germline ends. This CDR3 has 15 amino acids. Germline V gene data show CDR1 as SGHTA and CDR2 as FQGNSA. The CDR3 loop is CASSRPTGRTDTQYF. CDR3 sequence (DNA): TGTGCCAGCAGCCGTCCAACAGGGCGCACAGATACGCAGTATTTT.

Many counts were recorded for this clonotype. The V gene is TRBV5-5, the J gene TRBJ2-2; TRBD2 aligns across 14 bases. The germline V gene has CDR1 SGHKS and CDR2 YYEKEE (reference sequence). V lost 4 bases and J lost 10; bases outside the gene matches: 9. This CDR3 has 16 residues. The CDR3 sequence is CASSNRLAGGPEELFF. CDR3 in DNA: TGTGCCAGCAGCAATAGACTAGCGGGAGGGCCGGAGGAGCTGTTTTTT.

The sample holds many counts of this clonotype. The chain is built from TRBV14 and TRBJ1-6; D may be TRBD1 (5 bases). The CDR3 runs to 12 residues. The germline V gene encodes CDR1 SGHDN and CDR2 FVKESK. V dropped 4 bases and J dropped 15 bases, with 13 bases sitting between them. The CDR3 coding sequence is TGTGCCAGCAGCCCAAAGGGGACGGACCTCCACTTT. Translated, it gives CASSPKGTDLHF.

This clonotype was found a few times. This may be a read error, as it is one base from a much larger clone. This chain joins TRBV20-1 and TRBJ2-2; no clear D. The CDR3 sequence is 13 residues long. The germline V gene encodes CDR1 DFQATT and CDR2 SNEGSKA (reference sequence). The V end lost 8 bases, the J end lost 6 bases, and 16 bases lay between the germline ends. The CDR3 coding sequence is TGCAGTCCCCGTGAGACTGAAGCCGGGGAGCTGTTTTTT. This translates into CSPRETEAGELFF.

This clonotype was seen at least ten times. The CDR3 spells CSVEGQGLKTQYF. CDR3 DNA sequence: TGCAGCGTTGAAGGACAGGGCCTCAAGACCCAGTACTTC. The chain has TRBV29-1 and TRBJ2-5, with 7 positions matching TRBD1. V was pared by 1 base and J by 6 bases, with 5 bases of the junction left unmatched. Germline V CDR1 and CDR2: SQVTM, ANQGSEA. CDR3 length: 13 residues.

This clonotype was counted at least ten times. The chain combines TRBV12-3 or TRBV12-4 with TRBJ2-1; D might be TRBD1 or TRBD2, each matching 5 bases. Deletions cut 5 bases from V and 2 bases from J, with 13 bases between. The CDR3 extends over 15 amino acids. CDR3 nucleotides: TGTGCCAGCAGTGACAGCGGAGTGACCTACAATGAGCAGTTCTTC. It specifies CASSDSGVTYNEQFF.